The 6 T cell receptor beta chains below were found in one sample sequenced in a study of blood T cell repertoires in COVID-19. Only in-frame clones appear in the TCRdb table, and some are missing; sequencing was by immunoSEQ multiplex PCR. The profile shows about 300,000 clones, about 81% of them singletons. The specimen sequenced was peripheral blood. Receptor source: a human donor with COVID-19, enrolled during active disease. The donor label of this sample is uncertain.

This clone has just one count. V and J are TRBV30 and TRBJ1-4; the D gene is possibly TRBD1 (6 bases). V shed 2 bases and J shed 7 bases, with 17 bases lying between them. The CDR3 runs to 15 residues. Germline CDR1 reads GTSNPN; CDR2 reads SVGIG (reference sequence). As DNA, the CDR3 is TGTGCCTGGAGTTATGACACAGGGAGTGGTGAAAAACTGTTTTTT. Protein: CAWSYDTGSGEKLFF.

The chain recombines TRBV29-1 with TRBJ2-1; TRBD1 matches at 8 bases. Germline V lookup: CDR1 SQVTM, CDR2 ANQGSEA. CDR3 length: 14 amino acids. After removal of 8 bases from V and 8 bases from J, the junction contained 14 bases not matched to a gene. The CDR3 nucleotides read TGCAGCTCCGGCCCCCAGGGGGCATTCGATGAGCAGTTCTTC. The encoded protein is CSSGPQGAFDEQFF.

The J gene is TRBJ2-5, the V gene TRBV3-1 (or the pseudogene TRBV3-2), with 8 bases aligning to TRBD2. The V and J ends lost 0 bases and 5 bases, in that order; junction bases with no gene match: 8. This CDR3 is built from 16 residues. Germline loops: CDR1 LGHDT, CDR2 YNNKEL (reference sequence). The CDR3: CASSQDRAGGPETQYF. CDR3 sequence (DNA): TGTGCCAGCAGCCAAGATAGGGCGGGAGGACCTGAGACCCAGTACTTC.

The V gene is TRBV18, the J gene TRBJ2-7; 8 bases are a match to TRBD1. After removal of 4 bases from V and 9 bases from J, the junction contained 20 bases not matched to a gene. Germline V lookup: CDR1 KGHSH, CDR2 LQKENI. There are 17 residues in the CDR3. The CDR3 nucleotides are TGTGCCAGCTCACGCATTCAAAATGGACAGGGTTCGAGTGTGCAGTACTTC. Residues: CASSRIQNGQGSSVQYF.

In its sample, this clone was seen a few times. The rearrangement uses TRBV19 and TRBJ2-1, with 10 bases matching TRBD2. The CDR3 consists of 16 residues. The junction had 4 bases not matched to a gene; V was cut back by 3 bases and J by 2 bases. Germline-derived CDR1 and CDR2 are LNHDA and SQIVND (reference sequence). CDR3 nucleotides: TGTGCCAGTAGTATCCTAGCGGGAGCAACCTACAATGAGCAGTTCTTC. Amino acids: CASSILAGATYNEQFF.

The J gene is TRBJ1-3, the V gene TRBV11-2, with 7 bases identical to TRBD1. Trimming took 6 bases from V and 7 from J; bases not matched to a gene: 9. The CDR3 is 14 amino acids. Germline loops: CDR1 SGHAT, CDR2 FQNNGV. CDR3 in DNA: TGTGCCAGCAGGACCCAGAGGGGGCCCAACACCATATATTTT. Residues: CASRTQRGPNTIYF.